What follows are 28 T cell receptor beta chains derived from one specimen sequenced in a study of graft-versus-host responses after intestinal transplantation. Produced via immunoSEQ multiplex PCR; TCRdb's table is partial and in-frame only. The data hold about 97,000 clones, with 90% observed a single time. The sequenced sample was PBMCs, obtained approximately 420 days after intestinal transplant. The receptor set was obtained from a human patient who received an intestinal transplant, so some T cells may come from the graft donor.

In this sample, this clone turned up a few times. V and J are TRBV6-5 and TRBJ2-5; weak D call: TRBD1 (7 bases). Germline values: CDR1 MNHEY, CDR2 SVGAGI. The CDR3 contains 13 residues. Trimming left V 6 bases short and J 3 bases short, with 11 bases between. CDR3 loop: CASRLRGEETQYF. CDR3 nucleotide sequence: TGTGCCAGCAGGCTCAGGGGGGAAGAGACCCAGTACTTC.

In this sample, this clone turned up once. The rearrangement uses TRBV10-1 and TRBJ2-5, with 9 bases aligning to TRBD1. The assigned J gene may be wrong: the sequence end matches TRBJ2-7 better. CDR1 WNHNN and CDR2 SYGVQD come from the germline V gene (reference sequence). The CDR3 length is 13 residues. CDR3 nucleotides: TGCGCCAGCAGTCCCGGGACAGGGTACGAGCAGTACTTC. Protein: CASSPGTGYEQYF.

The rearrangement joins TRBV4-2 to TRBJ1-1, with D maybe TRBD1 (5 bases). The CDR3 has 14 residues. Germline loops: CDR1 LGHNA, CDR2 YNFKEQ. Trimming removed 4 bases at V and 1 base at J, with 10 bases between. CDR3: CASSPDGTNTEAFF. The CDR3 nucleotides read TGTGCCAGCAGCCCCGACGGGACGAACACTGAAGCTTTCTTT.

The CDR3 loop is CASSVVPTGTSPLHF. CDR3 nucleotides: TGTGCCAGCAGCGTAGTTCCGACAGGTACTTCACCCCTCCACTTT. The chain employs TRBV9 and TRBJ1-6; tentative D call: TRBD1 (6 bases). CDR1 is SGDLS and CDR2 is YYNGEE in the germline V gene. The CDR3 runs 15 residues. V lost 0 bases and J lost 9, with 13 bases in between. Looking up the rest from reference TRBV9 and TRBJ1-6 gives the full variable domain: DSGVTQTPKHLITATGQRVTLRCSPRSGDLSVYWYQQSLDQGLQFLIQYYNGEERAKGNILERFSAQQFPDLHSELNLSSLELGDSALYFCASSVVPTGTSPLHFGNGTRLTVT.

The chain carries TRBV29-1 and TRBJ2-7; 7 bases map to TRBD1. With 2 bases clipped from V and 2 bases from J, the junction kept 12 bases outside the gene matches. This CDR3 is built from 16 residues. From germline, CDR1 is SQVTM and CDR2 ANQGSEA. The CDR3 DNA follows: TGCAGCGTTGAATACGCAGGGACAGATTACACCTACGAGCAGTACTTC. This gives the protein CSVEYAGTDYTYEQYF.

The genes are TRBV27 and TRBJ1-4, with 7 nucleotides matching TRBD1. Unmatched junction bases numbered 5, after V lost 4 bases and J lost 6 bases. Germline loops: CDR1 MNHEY, CDR2 SMNVEV (reference sequence). The CDR3 loop spans 14 amino acids. CDR3 residues: CASSWDRNHEKLFF. The CDR3 nucleotides read TGTGCCAGCAGTTGGGACAGAAACCATGAAAAACTGTTTTTT.

This sequence joins TRBV10-3 and TRBJ2-7; the match to TRBD1 covers 10 bases. From germline, CDR1 is ENHRY and CDR2 SYGVKD. The CDR3 is made up of 15 amino acids. V was pared by 3 bases and J by 2 bases, with 4 bases of the junction left unmatched. CDR3 nucleotide sequence: TGTGCCATCAGTGATCCCGGACAGGGGGCCTACGAGCAGTACTTC. This translates into CAISDPGQGAYEQYF.

V gene TRBV5-4 combines with J gene TRBJ2-2; D may be TRBD1 (6 bases). Per the germline V gene, CDR1 is SGHNT and CDR2 is YYREEE (reference sequence). This CDR3 is 16 amino acids long. V gave up 0 bases and J gave up 2 bases, with 11 bases separating them. CDR3 protein: CASSLATGLNTGELFF. CDR3 sequence (DNA): TGTGCCAGCAGCTTGGCGACAGGCCTAAACACCGGGGAGCTGTTTTTT.

The chain links TRBV10-2 to TRBJ1-5; D is perhaps TRBD1 (5 bases). There are 13 residues in the CDR3. Trimming shortened V by 8 bases and J by 4 bases, and 12 bases separated the two germline ends. Germline loops: CDR1 WSHSY, CDR2 SAAADI. The CDR3 sequence: CASGGLGNQPQHF. The CDR3 DNA is TGCGCCAGCGGGGGTTTGGGTAATCAGCCCCAGCATTTT.

The chain employs TRBV7-6 and TRBJ2-1; D may be TRBD1 or TRBD2 (5 bases each). The CDR3 extends over 18 amino acids. CDR1 is SGHVS, CDR2 FNYEAQ, per germline. Trimming removed 0 bases from V and 2 bases from J, with 17 bases in between. The CDR3, as DNA: TGTGCCAGCAGCTTAGCGTTATTAGAAGGGGACCCCTACAATGAGCAGTTCTTC. It yields the protein CASSLALLEGDPYNEQFF. The full variable domain, rest sourced from reference TRBV7-6 and TRBJ2-1, is GAGVSQSPRYKVTKRGQDVALRCDPISGHVSLYWYRQALGQGPEFLTYFNYEAQQDKSGLPNDRFSAERPEGSISTLTIQRTEQRDSAMYRCASSLALLEGDPYNEQFFGPGTRLTVL.

The chain is built from TRBV7-9 and TRBJ2-7; D is undetermined. This CDR3 contains 13 residues. Trimming stripped 1 base from V and 2 bases from J, with 6 bases between. The germline V gene has CDR1 SEHNR and CDR2 FQNEAQ (reference sequence). DNA of the CDR3: TGTGCCAGCAGCTTAGGGGCCCCCTACGAGCAGTACTTC. It yields the protein CASSLGAPYEQYF.

CDR3 in DNA: TGTGCCAGCAGCGGCCGGGACAGGGGGCAAGCGAATGAAGCTTTCTTT. It yields the protein CASSGRDRGQANEAFF. The V call is TRBV9, the J call TRBJ1-1; TRBD1 aligns across 12 bases. Germline CDR1 SGDLS, CDR2 YYNGEE. V trimming: 3 bases; J trimming: 7 bases; junction bases outside the gene matches: 10. The CDR3 has 16 residues.

The gene calls are TRBV5-6 and TRBJ1-1; D is uncertain. The CDR3 runs to 12 residues. Germline CDR1 is SGHDT and CDR2 is YYEEEE. Trimming pared 5 bases from V and 5 bases from J, leaving 10 bases between. The CDR3 sequence: CASSLLRTEAFF. CDR3 coding DNA: TGTGCCAGCAGTCTACTGAGGACTGAAGCTTTCTTT.

The chain couples TRBV28 to TRBJ2-7, with TRBD2 matching 7 bases. CDR3 length: 13 residues. Germline trimming cut 6 bases from V and 2 bases from J; bases unmatched to any gene: 4. Germline V gene sequence: CDR1 MDHEN, CDR2 SYDVKM. The CDR3 DNA reads TGTGCCAGCAGCCGAGCGGGGCCCTACGAGCAGTACTTC. This translates into CASSRAGPYEQYF.

V is TRBV6-6 and J is TRBJ2-3; 11 bases are shared with TRBD2. With 6 bases clipped from V and 3 bases from J, the junction kept 8 bases outside the gene matches. The CDR3 extends over 16 amino acids. From germline, CDR1 is MNHNY and CDR2 SVGAGI (reference sequence). The CDR3 here is CASSLTSGVGTDTQYF. Written as DNA, the CDR3 is TGTGCCAGCAGCCTGACTAGCGGGGTTGGAACAGATACGCAGTATTTT.

The J gene is TRBJ2-4, the V gene TRBV19; 7 positions match TRBD2. Looked up from germline, CDR1 is LNHDA and CDR2 is SQIVND (reference sequence). This CDR3 region has 15 residues. With 5 bases clipped from V and 8 bases from J, the junction kept 12 bases outside the gene matches. CDR3 sequence reads: CASSPRSSGDDIQYF. The CDR3 DNA reads TGTGCCAGTAGTCCCCGATCGAGCGGGGATGACATTCAGTACTTC.

This clone was seen a single time. The chain has TRBV5-1 and TRBJ2-7; 9 positions match TRBD1. CDR1 is SGHRS, CDR2 YFSETQ, per germline. V shed 4 bases and J 0 bases; nucleotides not matched to a gene: 8. This CDR3 has 16 amino acids. The CDR3 DNA reads TGCGCCAGCAGCAAGGACAGGGGAGTCAGCTCCTACGAGCAGTACTTC. Translated: CASSKDRGVSSYEQYF.

J is TRBJ2-1 and V is TRBV7-3, with 7 bases fitting TRBD2. The germline V gene encodes CDR1 SGHTA and CDR2 FQGTGA. This CDR3 comprises 15 residues. The junction had 10 bases not matched to a gene; V was cut back by 10 bases and J by 1 base. CDR3 bases: TGTGCCACCGCCCGGGACGGGGGGTCCTACAATGAGCAGTTCTTC. Protein sequence: CATARDGGSYNEQFF.

V usage is TRBV9 and J usage is TRBJ1-1, with D unresolved. The CDR3 is made up of 14 amino acids. Between the trimmed V and J ends, which lost 0 bases and 3 bases, there was a span of 9 bases. The germline CDR1 and CDR2 sequences are SGDLS and YYNGEE. The DNA of the CDR3 is TGTGCCAGCAGCGTAGTGTTCGGGGACACTGAAGCTTTCTTT. Translating it yields CASSVVFGDTEAFF.

The chain joins TRBV6-5 to TRBJ1-6; tentative D call: TRBD1 (5 bases). The V and J ends lost 2 bases and 8 bases respectively, with 10 bases between them. CDR3 size: 14 residues. Germline V gene sequence: CDR1 MNHEY, CDR2 SVGAGI. The chain's CDR3 is CASSYGGTDSPLHF. CDR3 nucleotide sequence: TGTGCCAGCAGTTACGGAGGGACGGATTCACCCCTCCACTTT.

DNA for the CDR3: TGCGCCAGCAGCCAAGATCAGGGGGCTGGAAACACCATATATTTT. It is translated as CASSQDQGAGNTIYF. The chain employs TRBV4-1 and TRBJ1-3; 7 bases are a match to TRBD1. This CDR3 region has 15 residues. V trimming: 0 bases; J trimming: 2 bases; junction bases outside the gene matches: 1. CDR1 MGHRA and CDR2 YSYEKL come from the germline V gene.

The chain joins TRBV4-1 to TRBJ2-7; D perhaps matches TRBD1 (5 bases). The germline V gene encodes CDR1 MGHRA and CDR2 YSYEKL. The V gene lost 1 base and the J gene lost 4 bases, with 14 bases spanning the gap. The CDR3 is made up of 15 amino acids. CDR3 in amino acids: CASSQATLGDYEQYF. The CDR3 nucleotides read TGCGCCAGCAGCCAAGCTACGTTAGGGGATTACGAGCAGTACTTC.

The J gene is TRBJ1-1, the V gene TRBV5-1; maybe TRBD1 (6 bases). Trimming took off 4 bases at V and 0 bases at J, with 13 bases between the two ends. The CDR3 is 15 amino acids. Per germline, CDR1 SGHRS and CDR2 YFSETQ. In DNA form, the CDR3 reads TGCGCCAGCAGCACCCTGACAGGACTGAACACTGAAGCTTTCTTT. This codes for CASSTLTGLNTEAFF.

The chain links TRBV6-1 to TRBJ2-7, with 9 bases aligning to TRBD2. Per the germline V gene, CDR1 is MNHNS and CDR2 is SASEGT. CDR3 size: 16 residues. Trimming removed 2 bases from V and 6 bases from J; junction bases left unmatched: 11. The CDR3 DNA is TGTGCCAGCAGTGAACCCCCAGGTAGCGGGGGAGTCGAGCAGTACTTC. It encodes CASSEPPGSGGVEQYF.

The chain uses TRBV19 and TRBJ1-5; 10 bases align to TRBD1. J was trimmed by 7 bases and V by 8 bases; bases with no gene match: 8. The CDR3 consists of 14 residues. Germline CDR1 reads LNHDA; CDR2 reads SQIVND (reference sequence). CDR3 DNA sequence: TGTGCCAGTGAAACCGGGACAGGGGCGCAGCCCCAGCATTTT. This sequence encodes CASETGTGAQPQHF.

The genes are TRBV6-1 and TRBJ2-3; TRBD2 matches at 8 bases. J lost 2 bases, V lost 2 bases, and 9 bases had no gene match. Germline V gene sequence: CDR1 MNHNS, CDR2 SASEGT. The CDR3 totals 17 residues. This CDR3 is CASSERSAGGPTDTQYF. Written as DNA, the CDR3 is TGTGCCAGCAGTGAAAGGTCTGCGGGGGGACCCACAGATACGCAGTATTTT.

As concerns this clone: Other nucleotide sequences in the sample specify the same CDR3. V and J are TRBV14 and TRBJ1-2; D remains ambiguous. Germline lookup yields CDR1 SGHDN and CDR2 FVKESK. Deletions cut 0 bases from V and 4 bases from J, with 6 bases between. CDR3 length equals 13 residues. The CDR3 protein is CASSQDRGYGYTF. The CDR3 DNA is TGTGCCAGCAGCCAAGACAGAGGCTATGGCTACACCTTC.

The CDR3 is CASSPRTGTNEKLFF. In DNA, the CDR3 is TGCGCCAGCAGCCCAAGGACAGGGACTAATGAAAAACTGTTTTTT. This sequence joins TRBV5-1 and TRBJ1-4, with 8 bases identical to TRBD1. V lost 4 bases to trimming and J lost 2 bases; unmatched junction nucleotides: 4. The CDR3 is made up of 15 amino acids. In germline, CDR1 is SGHRS, CDR2 YFSETQ.